Following are 26 T cell receptor beta chains from one sample sequenced in a study of response to subunit inactivated influenza vaccine. TCRdb passed the RT-PCR reads through MiXCR, listing each CDR3 protein once. Of around 520,000 distinct CDR3 sequences in the sample, roughly 12% were seen once. The material sequenced was PBMCs from blood, taken on the day of vaccination. These TCRs come from a man aged 45-65 years who received an inactivated influenza vaccine.

This clonotype was detected a few times. The chain has TRBV4-1 and TRBJ2-1, with TRBD2 matching 8 bases. Germline loops: CDR1 MGHRA, CDR2 YSYEKL. Trimming took 6 bases from V and 1 from J; bases not matched to a gene: 5. CDR3 length: 15 residues. The CDR3 loop is CASRMGGRSYNEQFF. CDR3 DNA sequence: TGCGCCAGCAGGATGGGCGGGAGGTCCTACAATGAGCAGTTCTTC.

This clonotype was seen a handful of times. V is TRBV11-2 and J is TRBJ2-2; 8 bases match TRBD1. The V segment lost 2 bases and the J segment 2 bases; nucleotides outside the gene matches: 10. Per germline, CDR1 SGHAT and CDR2 FQNNGV. The CDR3 is 18 residues long. DNA for the CDR3: TGTGCCAGCAGCTTAATCTTTTCGGACAGGGACAACACCGGGGAGCTGTTTTTT. Protein sequence: CASSLIFSDRDNTGELFF.

J is TRBJ2-5 and V is TRBV20-1; D ambiguous. CDR1 and CDR2 (germline): DFQATT, SNEGSKA (reference sequence). V lost 3 bases and J 4 bases, leaving 9 bases between the germline ends. The CDR3 length is 12 residues. The CDR3, as DNA: TGCAGTGCTAGTAGTAGCCGAGAGACCCAGTACTTC. Protein: CSASSSRETQYF.

This sequence joins TRBV4-3 and TRBJ1-1, with D possibly being TRBD1 (5 bases). The germline V gene has CDR1 LGHNA and CDR2 YSLEER. Trimming removed 6 bases from V and 5 bases from J, with 16 bases in between. The CDR3 covers 14 residues. The CDR3 protein is CASRTGRTMTEAFF. CDR3 DNA sequence: TGCGCCAGCAGAACGGGACGGACCATGACTGAAGCTTTCTTT.

There are a few counts of this clonotype. CDR3 DNA sequence: TGTGCCAGCAGCTCGAGACTAGTTCTGCAGCAAGAGACCCAGTACTTC. This translates into CASSSRLVLQQETQYF. This chain joins TRBV7-8 and TRBJ2-5; tentatively, D is TRBD2 (6 bases). CDR3 length: 16 amino acids. Germline CDR1 SGHVS, CDR2 FQNEAQ. Trimming pared 4 bases from V and 2 bases from J, leaving 17 bases between.

This clonotype was observed a handful of times. The chain couples TRBV20-1 to TRBJ2-3; 8 nucleotides align to TRBD2. Germline CDR1 DFQATT, CDR2 SNEGSKA (reference sequence). Trimming took 2 bases from V and 3 from J; bases not matched to a gene: 4. The CDR3 totals 14 residues. CDR3 DNA sequence: TGCAGTGCTAGACTAGCGGGCGCAACAGATACGCAGTATTTT. Amino acid sequence: CSARLAGATDTQYF.

For this clonotype: Being one base from a much bigger clone, this may be a read error. CDR3 protein: CASYSGGFNTRELFF. CDR3 sequence (DNA): TGTGCCAGCTATAGCGGGGGTTTCAACACCCGGGAGCTGTTTTTT. This rearrangement joins TRBV12-3 or TRBV12-4 to TRBJ2-2; 9 bases align to TRBD2. The CDR3 loop spans 15 amino acids.

This clonotype was counted only a few times. This chain joins TRBV5-1 and TRBJ2-3, with TRBD1 matching over 10 bases. The germline V gene has CDR1 SGHRS and CDR2 YFSETQ. J gave up 3 bases and V 4 bases, and 5 bases lay outside the gene matches. There are 15 residues in the CDR3. The CDR3 loop is CASSTRQGATDTQYF. DNA of the CDR3: TGCGCCAGCAGCACCCGACAGGGGGCTACAGATACGCAGTATTTT.

This clonotype turned up a few times. This chain joins TRBV21-1 and TRBJ2-5; TRBD1, as called in the table, went unchecked against the DNA. TRBV21-1 is reported as a pseudogene. The CDR3 is 16 amino acids. CDR3 in DNA: TGTGCCAGCAGCCCAGGACAGGGCTGCTGGGGGGAGACCCAGTACTTC. Protein sequence: CASSPGQGCWGETQYF.

There are a few counts of this clonotype. This rearrangement joins TRBV20-1 to TRBJ2-1; D unclear. Trimming took 3 bases from V and 1 from J, leaving 7 bases between them. Germline values: CDR1 DFQATT, CDR2 SNEGSKA (reference sequence). CDR3 size: 13 residues. This chain's CDR3 is CSASIRSYNEQFF. The CDR3 DNA is TGCAGTGCTAGTATAAGGTCCTACAATGAGCAGTTCTTC.

This chain connects TRBV27 to TRBJ2-7; TRBD2 matches 13 bases. J gave up 1 base and V 6 bases, and 9 bases lay outside the gene matches. Germline V gene lookup returns CDR1 MNHEY and CDR2 SMNVEV (reference sequence). The CDR3 is made up of 17 amino acids. CDR3: CASSPRRLAGGSYEQYF. CDR3 nucleotides: TGTGCCAGCAGCCCTCGAAGACTAGCGGGAGGATCCTACGAGCAGTACTTC.

Regarding this clonotype: A much larger clone is a single base away; this may be a read error. This chain connects TRBV28 to TRBJ2-1, with TRBD2 matching 11 bases. CDR1 is MDHEN, CDR2 SYDVKM, per germline. The CDR3 is 18 amino acids. The DNA of the CDR3 is TGTGCCAGCAGCCCCTGGCGCACTAGCGGGAGCTCCTACAATGGGCAGTTCTTC. It translates to CASSPWRTSGSSYNGQFF.

This clonotype was observed a handful of times. The V gene is TRBV20-1, the J gene TRBJ2-3, with 8 bases identical to TRBD2. Germline V CDR1 and CDR2: DFQATT, SNEGSKA (reference sequence). The V segment lost 3 bases and the J segment 3 bases; nucleotides outside the gene matches: 8. The length of the CDR3 is 15 residues. This chain's CDR3 is CSARRFGLATDTQYF. The CDR3 DNA reads as TGCAGTGCTAGGAGGTTTGGACTAGCAACAGATACGCAGTATTTT.

This chain uses TRBV18 with TRBJ2-2; D remains unclear. V was cut by 0 bases and J by 6 bases, with 8 bases left in between. In germline, CDR1 is KGHSH, CDR2 LQKENI. The CDR3 runs 14 residues. As DNA, the CDR3 is TGTGCCAGCTCACCACCGTCGAGTCCCGGGGAGCTGTTTTTT. Encoded protein: CASSPPSSPGELFF.

This clonotype showed up many times. V is TRBV18 and J is TRBJ2-5, with 7 bases fitting TRBD2. Germline CDR1 reads KGHSH; CDR2 reads LQKENI. V gave up 0 bases and J gave up 4 bases; unmatched junction bases: 2. This CDR3 has 14 residues. The CDR3 protein is CASSPPGGRETQYF. In DNA form, the CDR3 reads TGTGCCAGCTCACCACCGGGAGGGCGAGAGACCCAGTACTTC.

This chain connects TRBV5-1 to TRBJ1-1, with 7 bases that match TRBD1. The CDR3 contains 15 residues. Germline loops: CDR1 SGHRS, CDR2 YFSETQ. V shed 0 bases, J shed 5 bases, and the junction held 7 bases outside the gene matches. This chain's CDR3 is CASSLGQGRGTEAFF. CDR3 coding DNA: TGCGCCAGCAGCTTGGGACAGGGTCGGGGAACTGAAGCTTTCTTT.

This clonotype was seen once. A much larger clone lies one base from this, so it may be a read error. CDR3 sequence (DNA): TGCGCCAGCAGCTCCTTAGGGGGAGAGTTGAACATTCAGTACTTC. The encoded protein is CASSSLGGELNIQYF. The genes are TRBV5-1 and TRBJ2-4, with D possibly TRBD1 on 6 matching bases. CDR1 SGHRS and CDR2 YFSETQ come from the germline V gene. Trimming cost V 3 bases and J 7 bases, with 17 bases left between them. The CDR3 contains 15 residues.

This clonotype showed up just a few times. V gene TRBV4-1 combines with J gene TRBJ2-7; maybe TRBD1 (5 bases). Per germline, CDR1 MGHRA and CDR2 YSYEKL. This CDR3 has 15 amino acids. The ends were cut back, 0 bases at V and 5 bases at J, with 14 bases in the middle. The CDR3 region is CASSQETVRVHEQYF. The CDR3, as DNA: TGCGCCAGCAGCCAAGAAACAGTCAGGGTCCACGAGCAGTACTTC.

The chain couples TRBV9 to TRBJ2-5; 8 bases are shared with TRBD1. V lost 3 bases, J lost 3 bases, and 25 bases stayed unmatched. The CDR3 contains 21 residues. CDR1 and CDR2 (germline): SGDLS, YYNGEE. The CDR3 DNA reads TGTGCCAGCAGCGCCCACCCCGGACAGGGTCGATCTCCAACCCTGAAAGAGACCCAGTACTTC. Translation: CASSAHPGQGRSPTLKETQYF.

This clonotype was observed a few times. V is TRBV30 and J is TRBJ2-6, with D tentatively TRBD1 (5 bases). Germline CDR1 GTSNPN, CDR2 SVGIG (reference sequence). The CDR3 extends over 17 amino acids. With 4 bases removed from V and 0 bases from J, the gap between germline ends came to 16 bases. This CDR3 reads CAWTDSPTPSGANVLTF. The CDR3, as DNA: TGTGCCTGGACCGACAGCCCGACCCCCTCTGGGGCCAACGTCCTGACTTTC.

The J gene is TRBJ1-5, the V gene TRBV21-1; no check of the table's D call, TRBD1, against the DNA was made. TRBV21-1 is assigned pseudogene status. The CDR3 is 15 residues long. This CDR3 is CASSKSGASNQPQHF. The CDR3 DNA follows: TGTGCCAGCAGCAAATCAGGGGCGAGCAATCAGCCCCAGCATTTT.

This clonotype was observed many times. This rearrangement joins TRBV12-3 or TRBV12-4 to TRBJ1-2; 8 bases fit TRBD1. CDR3 length equals 16 residues. Unmatched junction bases numbered 11, after V lost 5 bases and J lost 3 bases. CDR3 bases: TGTGCCAGCAGTCCCGCGAACAGGGGGAGTCACTATGGCTACACCTTC. Amino acids: CASSPANRGSHYGYTF.

This clonotype was picked up a small number of times. The V and J genes are TRBV19 and TRBJ2-7; tentative D call: TRBD1 (6 bases). This CDR3 spans 13 amino acids. V was pared by 6 bases and J by 3 bases, with 12 bases between. CDR1 and CDR2 from the germline V gene are LNHDA and SQIVND (reference sequence). The CDR3 bases are TGTGCCAGTAGCCCGGGACATTTCTACGAGCAGTACTTC. Amino acids: CASSPGHFYEQYF.

This clonotype was seen more than once but under ten times. The chain employs TRBV7-2 and TRBJ1-3; D unclear. CDR1 and CDR2 from the germline V gene are SGHTA and FQGNSA. The CDR3 loop spans 14 amino acids. Trimming stripped 6 bases from V and 0 bases from J, with 9 bases between. The CDR3 DNA reads as TGTGCCAGCAGGCCGCCTTACTCTGGAAACACCATATATTTT. Encoded protein: CASRPPYSGNTIYF.

Many counts were recorded for this clonotype. The genes are TRBV7-9 and TRBJ2-7; TRBD1 might be the D (6 bases). Germline CDR1 and CDR2: SEHNR and FQNEAQ (reference sequence). This CDR3 has 14 residues. Trimming removed 6 bases at V and 1 base at J, with 13 bases between. CDR3 in amino acids: CASRRDINSYEQYF. The CDR3 DNA sequence: TGTGCCAGCAGACGGGACATCAATTCCTACGAGCAGTACTTC.

CDR3 region: CATGVPLGETQYF. CDR3 DNA sequence: TGTGCCACCGGGGTGCCTCTCGGAGAGACCCAGTACTTC. The genes are TRBV15 and TRBJ2-5; no reliable D call. The CDR3 spans 13 residues. The V end lost 8 bases, the J end lost 4 bases, and 14 bases lay between the germline ends. Germline-derived CDR1 and CDR2 are LNHNV and YYDKDF (reference sequence).